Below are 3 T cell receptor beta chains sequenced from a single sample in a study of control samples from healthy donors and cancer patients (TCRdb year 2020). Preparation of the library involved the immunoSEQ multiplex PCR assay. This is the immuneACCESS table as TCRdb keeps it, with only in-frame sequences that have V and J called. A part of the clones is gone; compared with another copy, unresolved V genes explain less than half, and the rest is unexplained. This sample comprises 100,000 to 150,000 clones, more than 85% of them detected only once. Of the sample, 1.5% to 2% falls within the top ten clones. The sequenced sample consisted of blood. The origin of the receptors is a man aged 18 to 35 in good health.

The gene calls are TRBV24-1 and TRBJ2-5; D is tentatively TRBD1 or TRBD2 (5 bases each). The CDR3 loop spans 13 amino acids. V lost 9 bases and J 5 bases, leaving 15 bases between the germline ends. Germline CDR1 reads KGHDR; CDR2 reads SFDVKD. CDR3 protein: CATGTGEAETQYF. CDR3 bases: TGTGCCACCGGGACGGGTGAGGCGGAGACCCAGTACTTC.

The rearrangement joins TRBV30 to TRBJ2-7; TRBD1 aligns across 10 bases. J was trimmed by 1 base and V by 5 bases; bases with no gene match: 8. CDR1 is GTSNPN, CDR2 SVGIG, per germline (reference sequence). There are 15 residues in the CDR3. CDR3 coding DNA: TGTGCCTGGCCTGGGACAGGGGAAAGGTCCTACGAGCAGTACTTC. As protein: CAWPGTGERSYEQYF.

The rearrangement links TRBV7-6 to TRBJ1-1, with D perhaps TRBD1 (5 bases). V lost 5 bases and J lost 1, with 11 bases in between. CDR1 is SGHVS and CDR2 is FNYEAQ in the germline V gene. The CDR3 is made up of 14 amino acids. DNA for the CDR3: TGTGCCAGCAGCACGCGCGGGGCGAACACTGAAGCTTTCTTT. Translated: CASSTRGANTEAFF.